This entry is about one T cell receptor (beta chain). Its antigen is unidentified. These data are taken from a study of T cell clones after liver transplantation. The overall study: Draws occurred before transplant, before withdrawal, and after complete or failed withdrawal.

The germline gives CDR1 MGHDK, CDR2 SYGVNS. This CDR3 is built from 13 residues. The V and J ends lost 6 bases and 7 bases, in that order; junction bases with no gene match: 5. Clones were read by immunoSEQ multiplex PCR, and TCRdb kept only the in-frame ones, dropping some. The table includes fewer than 65,000 clones, 86% detected once. Notes on the study in general: Post-transplant time points were not standardized, so conclusions are preliminary. Donor-reactive sequences fell more than third party-reactive ones, suggesting partial deletion.

The receptor's source is a human patient who received a liver transplant. The graft donor may be the source of some T cells. V and J are TRBV25-1 and TRBJ2-1; 8 bases match TRBD1. Specimen: CD8+ T cells from blood, collected 12 months after liver transplant. The CDR3 reads CASSRQGWNEQFF. The CDR3, as DNA: TGTGCCAGCAGCCGACAGGGGTGGAATGAGCAGTTCTTC. The whole variable domain, remainder taken from reference TRBV25-1 and TRBJ2-1, is EADIYQTPRYLVIGTGKKITLECSQTMGHDKMYWYQQDPGMELHLIHYSYGVNSTEKGDLSSESTVSRIRTEHFPLTLESARPSHTSQYLCASSRQGWNEQFFGPGTRLTVL.